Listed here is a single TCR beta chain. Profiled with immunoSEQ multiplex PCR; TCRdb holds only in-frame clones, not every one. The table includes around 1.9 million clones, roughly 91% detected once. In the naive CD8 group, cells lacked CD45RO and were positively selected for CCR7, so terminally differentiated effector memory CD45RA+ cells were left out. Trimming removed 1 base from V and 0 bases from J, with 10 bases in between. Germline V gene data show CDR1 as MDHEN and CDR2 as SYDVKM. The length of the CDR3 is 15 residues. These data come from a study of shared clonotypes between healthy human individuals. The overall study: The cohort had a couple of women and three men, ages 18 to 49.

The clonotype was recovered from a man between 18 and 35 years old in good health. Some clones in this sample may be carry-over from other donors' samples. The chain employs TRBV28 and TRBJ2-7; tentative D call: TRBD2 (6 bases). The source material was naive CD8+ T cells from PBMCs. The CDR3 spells CASSLYLASSYEQYF. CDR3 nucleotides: TGTGCCAGCAGTTTATACCTAGCGAGCTCCTACGAGCAGTACTTC. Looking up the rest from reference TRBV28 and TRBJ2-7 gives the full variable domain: DVKVTQSSRYLVKRTGEKVFLECVQDMDHENMFWYRQDPGLGLRLIYFSYDVKMKEKGDIPEGYSVSREKKERFSLILESASTNQTSMYLCASSLYLASSYEQYFGPGTRLTVT.